This T cell receptor beta chain was recovered during a study of T cells after yellow fever vaccination. The wider study: Preparation of fractions with low cell numbers was performed using SMART-Seq v4 Ultra Low Input. Study results and limitations: The booster response re-showed most primary clones: more than 95% CD4, around 85% CD8. Abundant contaminating clonotypes from the bulk population could appear in FACS-sorted repertoires.

The length of the CDR3 is 16 residues. TCR cDNA was made by 5'RACE template switching, adding a universal primer site and UMIs. TCRdb independently ran MiXCR on the 5' RACE reads; one entry per CDR3 protein. This table holds 65,000 to 90,000 distinct CDR3 sequences, around 7.3% found once. At least ten counts were recorded for this clonotype. What it recognizes is unknown. This chain connects TRBV1 to TRBJ2-3; no check of the table's D call, TRBD1, against the DNA was made. TRBV1 represents a pseudogene. The source material was CD8+ T cells sorted from PBMCs, sampled on the day of the yellow fever booster vaccination. The TCR was taken from a man aged 25-45 years who received the YFV17D yellow fever vaccine. The CDR3 reads CTSSLAGGPSTDTQYF. DNA for the CDR3: TGCACCAGCAGCCTTGCAGGGGGGCCTAGCACAGATACGCAGTATTTT.